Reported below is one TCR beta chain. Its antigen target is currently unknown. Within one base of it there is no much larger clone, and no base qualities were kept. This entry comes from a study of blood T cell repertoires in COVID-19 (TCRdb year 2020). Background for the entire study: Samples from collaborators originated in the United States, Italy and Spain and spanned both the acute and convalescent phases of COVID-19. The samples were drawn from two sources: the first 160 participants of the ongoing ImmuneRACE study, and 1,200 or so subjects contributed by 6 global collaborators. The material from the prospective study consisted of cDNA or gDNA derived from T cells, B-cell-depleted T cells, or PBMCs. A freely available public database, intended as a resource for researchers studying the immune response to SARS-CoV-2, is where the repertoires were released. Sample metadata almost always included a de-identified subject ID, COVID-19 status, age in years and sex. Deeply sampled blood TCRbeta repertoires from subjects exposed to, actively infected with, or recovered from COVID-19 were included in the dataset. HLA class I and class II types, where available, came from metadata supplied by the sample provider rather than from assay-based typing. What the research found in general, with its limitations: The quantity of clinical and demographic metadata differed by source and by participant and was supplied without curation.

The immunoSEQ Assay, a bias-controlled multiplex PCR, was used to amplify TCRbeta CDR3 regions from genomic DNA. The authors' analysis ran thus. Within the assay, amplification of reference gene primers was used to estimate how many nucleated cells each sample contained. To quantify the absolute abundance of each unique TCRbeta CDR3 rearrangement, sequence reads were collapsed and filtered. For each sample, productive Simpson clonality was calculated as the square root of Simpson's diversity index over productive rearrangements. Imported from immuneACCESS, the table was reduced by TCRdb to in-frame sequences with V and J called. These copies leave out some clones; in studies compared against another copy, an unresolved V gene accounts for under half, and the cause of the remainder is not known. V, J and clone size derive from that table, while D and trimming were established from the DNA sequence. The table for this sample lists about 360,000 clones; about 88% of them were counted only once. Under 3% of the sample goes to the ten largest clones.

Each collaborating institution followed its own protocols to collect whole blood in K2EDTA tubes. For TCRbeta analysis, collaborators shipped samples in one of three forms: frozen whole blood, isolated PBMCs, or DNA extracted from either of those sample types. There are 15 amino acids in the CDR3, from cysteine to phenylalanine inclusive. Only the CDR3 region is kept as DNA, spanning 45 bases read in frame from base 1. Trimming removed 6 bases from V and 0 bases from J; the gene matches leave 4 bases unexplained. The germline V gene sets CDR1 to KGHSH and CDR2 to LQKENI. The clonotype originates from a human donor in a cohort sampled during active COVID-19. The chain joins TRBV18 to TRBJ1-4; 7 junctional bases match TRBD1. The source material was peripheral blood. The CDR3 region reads CASSPGTATNEKLFF. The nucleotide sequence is TGTGCCAGCTCCCCAGGGACAGCAACTAATGAAAAACTGTTTTTT.